One sample yielded the 29 T cell receptor beta chains listed below, sequenced in a study of blood T cell repertoires in COVID-19. Libraries were prepared by immunoSEQ multiplex PCR; TCRdb keeps only in-frame clonotypes and omits some of them. The repertoire has 340,000 or so clones, roughly 87% of them found once; the top ten carry 1%. The material sequenced was peripheral blood. These receptors were collected from a man between 45 and 60 years old with active or convalescent COVID-19.

V is TRBV4-2 and J is TRBJ2-7, with a weak D call TRBD1 (6 bases). This CDR3 spans 15 amino acids. With 4 bases removed from V and 4 bases from J, the gap between germline ends came to 17 bases. Germline V gives CDR1 LGHNA, CDR2 YNFKEQ. The CDR3: CASSRSEDRSYEQYF. The CDR3 DNA is TGTGCCAGCAGCCGGTCTGAGGACAGATCTTACGAGCAGTACTTC.

The chain recombines TRBV6-2 or TRBV6-3 with TRBJ1-2, with TRBD1 matching 7 bases. V lost 6 bases and J lost 4; bases outside the gene matches: 14. Germline V CDR1 and CDR2: MNHEY, SVGEGT. This CDR3 contains 16 residues. CDR3 coding DNA: TGTGCCAGCAGCCACGGGACAGACCACCGCGGCTATGGCTACACCTTC. Translating gives CASSHGTDHRGYGYTF.

The genes are TRBV5-1 and TRBJ1-2; TRBD1 aligns across 7 bases. The CDR3 runs 16 residues. Germline trimming cut 0 bases from V and 0 bases from J; bases unmatched to any gene: 5. CDR1 SGHRS and CDR2 YFSETQ come from the germline V gene. This CDR3 is CASSLAQGGANYGYTF. The CDR3 coding sequence is TGCGCCAGCAGCTTGGCTCAGGGGGGAGCTAACTATGGCTACACCTTC.

The V and J genes are TRBV7-2 and TRBJ2-3; 7 bases line up with TRBD1. The V gene's germline CDR1 is SGHTA and CDR2 FQGNSA. This CDR3 has 13 residues. V dropped 5 bases and J dropped 5; count of bases not matched to a gene: 4. The CDR3 DNA is TGTGCCAGCAGCAGGGACAGAGGAGATACGCAGTATTTT. Translated, it gives CASSRDRGDTQYF.

The chain uses TRBV7-3 and TRBJ2-3; TRBD1 might be the D (5 bases). Germline CDR1 reads SGHTA; CDR2 reads FQGTGA. There are 15 residues in the CDR3. Trimming cost V 3 bases and J 0 bases, with 10 bases left between them. Here the CDR3 reads CASSFQGGSTDTQYF. Written as DNA, the CDR3 is TGTGCCAGCAGCTTCCAGGGTGGTAGCACAGATACGCAGTATTTT.

The chain is built from TRBV19 and TRBJ1-1; D remains ambiguous. The V end was cut by 5 bases, the J end by 4 bases, with 14 bases between. CDR3 length equals 14 residues. Germline V CDR1 and CDR2: LNHDA, SQIVND (reference sequence). The CDR3 sequence is CASSREKVSTEAFF. The CDR3 DNA sequence: TGTGCCAGTAGTCGGGAAAAAGTGAGCACTGAAGCTTTCTTT.

This sequence joins TRBV5-6 and TRBJ1-2; TRBD1 matches 7 bases. Germline values: CDR1 SGHDT, CDR2 YYEEEE. Trimming cost V 3 bases and J 8 bases; bases outside gene matches: 10. The CDR3 extends over 14 amino acids. CDR3 DNA sequence: TGTGCCAGCAGCTGGGGACAGAGAAAAGGAGGCTACACCTTC. Translating it yields CASSWGQRKGGYTF.

V and J are TRBV3-1 (or the pseudogene TRBV3-2) and TRBJ1-2, with 7 bases fitting TRBD1. The CDR3 covers 15 residues. CDR1 is LGHDT and CDR2 is YNNKEL in the germline V gene (reference sequence). The V and J ends lost 4 bases and 1 base, in that order; junction bases with no gene match: 6. CDR3 amino acids: CASSLNRGFNYGYTF. The CDR3 DNA reads TGTGCCAGCAGCCTTAACAGGGGATTTAACTATGGCTACACCTTC.

This clone turned up a few times. This chain joins TRBV2 and TRBJ1-5; perhaps TRBD1 as D (5 bases). V gave up 3 bases and J gave up 2 bases, with 8 bases separating them. Per the germline V gene, CDR1 is SNHLY and CDR2 is FYNNEI. The CDR3 is 14 amino acids. The CDR3 DNA is TGTGCCAGCAGTGATAGCAGGGGCAATCAGCCCCAGCATTTT. This codes for CASSDSRGNQPQHF.

The chain recombines TRBV30 with TRBJ1-1, with 8 bases fitting TRBD1. CDR3 size: 15 residues. The germline CDR1 and CDR2 sequences are GTSNPN and SVGIG (reference sequence). J was trimmed by 10 bases and V by 0 bases; bases with no gene match: 13. CDR3 sequence reads: CAWSVADRVFRGAFF. The CDR3 bases are TGTGCCTGGAGTGTAGCGGACAGGGTGTTTCGTGGAGCTTTCTTT.

CDR3 sequence: CAWRLAGANTGELFF. CDR3 nucleotides: TGTGCCTGGAGGCTAGCGGGGGCGAACACCGGGGAGCTGTTTTTT. This sequence joins TRBV30 and TRBJ2-2; 10 bases fit TRBD2. V lost 3 bases and J lost 0; bases outside the gene matches: 1. Germline V gene data show CDR1 as GTSNPN and CDR2 as SVGIG (reference sequence). The CDR3 runs to 15 residues.

The rearrangement links TRBV6-6 to TRBJ1-1; no clear D. The CDR3 has 13 residues. Trimming shortened V by 6 bases and J by 1 base, and 9 bases separated the two germline ends. The V gene's germline CDR1 is MNHNY and CDR2 SVGAGI (reference sequence). CDR3 amino acids: CASSILGNTEAFF. CDR3 DNA sequence: TGTGCCAGCAGCATACTTGGGAACACTGAAGCTTTCTTT.

The rearrangement joins TRBV2 to TRBJ2-7; 7 nucleotides line up with TRBD1. CDR1 is SNHLY and CDR2 is FYNNEI in the germline V gene. V lost 5 bases, J lost 4 bases, and 8 bases stayed unmatched. This CDR3 is built from 14 residues. In nucleotides, the CDR3 is TGTGCCAGCAGTCTCTCACAGGGGTCTTACGAGCAGTACTTC. Protein: CASSLSQGSYEQYF.

This chain uses TRBV4-1 with TRBJ2-7; D is perhaps TRBD1 (6 bases). This CDR3 has 15 amino acids. The germline V gene encodes CDR1 MGHRA and CDR2 YSYEKL. The ends were cut back, 5 bases at V and 0 bases at J, with 14 bases in the middle. CDR3 DNA sequence: TGCGCCAGCAGCGTGGGGGCGCTTAGCTCCTACGAGCAGTACTTC. It yields the protein CASSVGALSSYEQYF.

This sequence joins TRBV5-1 and TRBJ2-1; perhaps TRBD2 as D (5 bases). Germline lookup yields CDR1 SGHRS and CDR2 YFSETQ. The CDR3 spans 12 residues. V was cut by 5 bases and J by 8 bases, with 11 bases left in between. The CDR3 sequence: CASRNLADEQFF. In DNA form, the CDR3 reads TGCGCCAGCAGAAATCTAGCCGATGAGCAGTTCTTC.

This clone was observed a single time. The chain links TRBV7-2 to TRBJ1-1; D gene uncertain. The CDR3 spans 12 residues. Per germline, CDR1 SGHTA and CDR2 FQGNSA. With 3 bases removed from V and 5 bases from J, the gap between germline ends came to 7 bases. The CDR3 protein is CASSLRETEAFF. The DNA for the CDR3 is TGTGCCAGCAGCTTGCGGGAAACTGAAGCTTTCTTT.

The genes are TRBV7-9 and TRBJ2-5, with D possibly TRBD2 on 5 matching bases. The V end was cut by 4 bases, the J end by 5 bases, with 11 bases between. Germline V gene lookup returns CDR1 SEHNR and CDR2 FQNEAQ (reference sequence). CDR3 length equals 13 residues. The CDR3 nucleotides are TGTGCCAGCAGCTCCCCTTTAGCGGAGACCCAGTACTTC. It translates to CASSSPLAETQYF.

This clone was seen once. The DNA for the CDR3 is TGCAGCGTGCAGGATAGCAATCAGCCCCAGCATTTT. The encoded protein is CSVQDSNQPQHF. The chain joins TRBV29-1 to TRBJ1-5, with D hard to call. The V end lost 6 bases, the J end lost 0 bases, and 6 bases lay between the germline ends. The CDR3 is 12 amino acids. CDR1 and CDR2 (germline): SQVTM, ANQGSEA.

The V gene is TRBV28, the J gene TRBJ2-7; 7 nucleotides agree with TRBD1. Germline CDR1 is MDHEN and CDR2 is SYDVKM. This CDR3 comprises 12 residues. The trim removed 6 bases at V and 8 bases at J, leaving 7 bases unmatched. CDR3 bases: TGTGCCAGCAGAACGACAGGGAGTAAGCAGTACTTC. This gives the protein CASRTTGSKQYF.

The J gene is TRBJ2-3, the V gene TRBV5-1; 10 nucleotides agree with TRBD2. The CDR3 spans 19 residues. Germline trimming cut 4 bases from V and 6 bases from J; bases unmatched to any gene: 20. CDR1 is SGHRS and CDR2 is YFSETQ in the germline V gene. The CDR3 region has the DNA TGCGCCAGCAGCCCGGCGGTAGCGGGAGGACCCATTAGTCGGGATACGCAGTATTTT. Translation gives CASSPAVAGGPISRDTQYF.

The gene calls are TRBV15 and TRBJ1-2, with D unresolved. The CDR3 contains 16 residues. CDR1 and CDR2 from the germline V gene are LNHNV and YYDKDF (reference sequence). V was cut by 0 bases and J by 3 bases, with 14 bases left in between. CDR3 in amino acids: CATSREIGVGDYGYTF. The CDR3 coding sequence is TGTGCCACCAGCAGAGAAATAGGAGTCGGAGACTATGGCTACACCTTC.

The V call is TRBV3-1 (or the pseudogene TRBV3-2), the J call TRBJ2-6, with D perhaps TRBD2 (6 bases). V was trimmed by 5 bases and J by 2 bases, leaving 10 bases between them. The CDR3 contains 15 residues. Germline V gives CDR1 LGHDT, CDR2 YNNKEL (reference sequence). For the CDR3, the DNA is TGTGCCAGCAGCTCCCGCGGGACTGGGGCCAACGTCCTGACTTTC. Translation gives CASSSRGTGANVLTF.

The gene calls are TRBV28 and TRBJ1-1; D remains ambiguous. The CDR3 length is 13 residues. Germline lookup yields CDR1 MDHEN and CDR2 SYDVKM. V dropped 5 bases and J dropped 1 base, with 8 bases sitting between them. Written as DNA, the CDR3 is TGTGCCAGCAGTGATACTGGGAACACTGAAGCTTTCTTT. Protein sequence: CASSDTGNTEAFF.

This sequence joins TRBV9 and TRBJ2-5, with TRBD2 as a possible D gene (5 bases). This CDR3 is built from 14 residues. The germline CDR1 and CDR2 sequences are SGDLS and YYNGEE. The ends were cut back, 0 bases at V and 5 bases at J, with 11 bases in the middle. CDR3 bases: TGTGCCAGCAGCGTAGTAGGGAGTGGGGAGACCCAGTACTTC. Protein product: CASSVVGSGETQYF.

This sequence joins TRBV15 and TRBJ2-3, with 7 bases identical to TRBD2. Germline V gene lookup returns CDR1 LNHNV and CDR2 YYDKDF (reference sequence). The J segment lost 4 bases and the V segment lost 5 bases, leaving 9 bases of the junction unmatched. This CDR3 region has 15 residues. The CDR3 is CATSELADSSDTQYF. In DNA form, the CDR3 reads TGTGCCACCAGCGAGCTAGCGGATTCTTCAGATACGCAGTATTTT.

This clone was recorded once. The chain employs TRBV28 and TRBJ2-1; D may be TRBD2 (6 bases). The V end was cut by 8 bases, the J end by 4 bases, with 18 bases between. Germline V CDR1 and CDR2: MDHEN, SYDVKM. CDR3 length: 15 amino acids. The DNA for the CDR3 is TGTGCCAGCTCCCAAGAAGCGGGTGGATACAATGAGCAGTTCTTC. It encodes CASSQEAGGYNEQFF.

This clone was seen more than once but under ten times. This chain connects TRBV5-5 to TRBJ1-1; D perhaps matches TRBD1 (5 bases). The germline V gene has CDR1 SGHKS and CDR2 YYEKEE (reference sequence). The CDR3 contains 14 residues. Trimming took 3 bases from V and 0 from J, leaving 9 bases between them. Here the CDR3 DNA reads TGTGCCAGCAGCTCGCAGGGTATGAACACTGAAGCTTTCTTT. Its protein product is CASSSQGMNTEAFF.

The CDR3 is CASSLVVGSDEQFF. CDR3 coding DNA: TGCGCCAGCAGCTTGGTGGTAGGGAGCGATGAGCAGTTCTTC. The gene calls are TRBV5-1 and TRBJ2-1; weak D call: TRBD2 (5 bases). This CDR3 is 14 amino acids long. The V end lost 0 bases, the J end lost 8 bases, and 12 bases lay between the germline ends. Germline CDR1 is SGHRS and CDR2 is YFSETQ.

This clone was found once. The chain recombines TRBV5-1 with TRBJ2-2; TRBD1 aligns across 11 bases. Germline V gene lookup returns CDR1 SGHRS and CDR2 YFSETQ. The trim removed 1 base at V and 4 bases at J, leaving 6 bases unmatched. This CDR3 is 17 amino acids long. The CDR3 coding sequence is TGCGCCAGCAGCTTGTGGTCGGACAGGGGGCGCACCGGGGAGCTGTTTTTT. Protein product: CASSLWSDRGRTGELFF.